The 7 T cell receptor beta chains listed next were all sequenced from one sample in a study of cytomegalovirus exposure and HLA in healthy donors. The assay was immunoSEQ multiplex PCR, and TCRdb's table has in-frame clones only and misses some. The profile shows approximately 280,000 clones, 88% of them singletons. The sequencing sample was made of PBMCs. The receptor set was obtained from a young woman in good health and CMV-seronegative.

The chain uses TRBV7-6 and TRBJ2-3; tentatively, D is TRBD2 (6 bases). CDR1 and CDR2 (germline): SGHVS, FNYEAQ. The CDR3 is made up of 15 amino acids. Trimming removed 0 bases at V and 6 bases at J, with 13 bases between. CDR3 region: CASSLAGGAWDTQYF. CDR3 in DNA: TGTGCCAGCAGCTTAGCAGGAGGGGCTTGGGATACGCAGTATTTT. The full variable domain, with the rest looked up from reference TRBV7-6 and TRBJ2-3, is GAGVSQSPRYKVTKRGQDVALRCDPISGHVSLYWYRQALGQGPEFLTYFNYEAQQDKSGLPNDRFSAERPEGSISTLTIQRTEQRDSAMYRCASSLAGGAWDTQYFGPGTRLTVL.

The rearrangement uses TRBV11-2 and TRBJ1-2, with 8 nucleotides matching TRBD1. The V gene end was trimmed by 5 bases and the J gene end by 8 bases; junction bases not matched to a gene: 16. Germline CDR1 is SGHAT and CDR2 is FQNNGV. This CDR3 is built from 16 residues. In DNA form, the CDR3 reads TGTGCCAGCAGCCCCATCAGGGGCAGGGGGCGCAGAGGCTACACCTTC. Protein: CASSPIRGRGRRGYTF.

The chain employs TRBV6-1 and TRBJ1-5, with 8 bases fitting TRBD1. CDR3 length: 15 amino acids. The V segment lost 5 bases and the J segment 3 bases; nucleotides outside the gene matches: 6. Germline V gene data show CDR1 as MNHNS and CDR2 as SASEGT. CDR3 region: CASSNDRGFNQPQHF. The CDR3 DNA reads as TGTGCCAGCAGTAACGACAGGGGATTCAATCAGCCCCAGCATTTT.

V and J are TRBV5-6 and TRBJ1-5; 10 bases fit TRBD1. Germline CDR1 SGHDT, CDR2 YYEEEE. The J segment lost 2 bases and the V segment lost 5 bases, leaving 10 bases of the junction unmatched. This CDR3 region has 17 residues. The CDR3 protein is CASRRTGGVVGNQPQHF. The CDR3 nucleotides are TGTGCCAGCAGGCGGACAGGGGGGGTAGTAGGCAATCAGCCCCAGCATTTT.

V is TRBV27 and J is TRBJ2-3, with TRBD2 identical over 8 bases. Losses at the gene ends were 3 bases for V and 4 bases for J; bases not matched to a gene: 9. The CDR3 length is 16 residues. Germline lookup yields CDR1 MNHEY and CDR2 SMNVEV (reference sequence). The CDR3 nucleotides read TGTGCCAGCAGTTTCAGCGTACTAGCGGCCCCAGATACGCAGTATTTT. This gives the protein CASSFSVLAAPDTQYF.

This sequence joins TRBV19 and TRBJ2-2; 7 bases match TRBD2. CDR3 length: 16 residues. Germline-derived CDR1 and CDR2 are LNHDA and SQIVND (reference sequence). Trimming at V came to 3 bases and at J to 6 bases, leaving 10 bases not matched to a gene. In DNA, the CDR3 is TGTGCCAGTAGTATGGGAGTCAGACTAGCTTCCGGGGAGCTGTTTTTT. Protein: CASSMGVRLASGELFF.

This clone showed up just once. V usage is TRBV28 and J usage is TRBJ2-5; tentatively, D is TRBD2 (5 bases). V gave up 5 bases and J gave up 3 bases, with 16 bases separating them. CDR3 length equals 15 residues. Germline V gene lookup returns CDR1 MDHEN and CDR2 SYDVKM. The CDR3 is CASSGLGWIKETQYF. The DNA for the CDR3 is TGTGCCAGCAGTGGACTGGGATGGATAAAAGAGACCCAGTACTTC.